This record covers a single TCR beta chain. This CDR3 contains 14 residues. V shed 5 bases and J shed 0 bases, with 8 bases lying between them. Germline CDR1 reads SGHAT; CDR2 reads FQNNGV. The data were obtained in a study of shared clonotypes between healthy human individuals. The test was conducted at deep level. Researchers divided each subset's genomic DNA evenly across several immunoSEQ plates. Clones were read by immunoSEQ multiplex PCR, and TCRdb kept only the in-frame ones, dropping some. The sample includes 1.6 million or so clones, roughly 96% of them seen just once. Sequenced: naive CD4+ T cells sorted from blood. Subset: CD45RA+ positively selected. The chain recombines TRBV11-2 with TRBJ1-3, with D uncertain. The source of this sequence is a man between 25 and 39 years old in good health. This CDR3 reads CASSLQRSGNTIYF. CDR3 in DNA: TGTGCCAGCAGCCTACAGCGCTCTGGAAACACCATATATTTT.